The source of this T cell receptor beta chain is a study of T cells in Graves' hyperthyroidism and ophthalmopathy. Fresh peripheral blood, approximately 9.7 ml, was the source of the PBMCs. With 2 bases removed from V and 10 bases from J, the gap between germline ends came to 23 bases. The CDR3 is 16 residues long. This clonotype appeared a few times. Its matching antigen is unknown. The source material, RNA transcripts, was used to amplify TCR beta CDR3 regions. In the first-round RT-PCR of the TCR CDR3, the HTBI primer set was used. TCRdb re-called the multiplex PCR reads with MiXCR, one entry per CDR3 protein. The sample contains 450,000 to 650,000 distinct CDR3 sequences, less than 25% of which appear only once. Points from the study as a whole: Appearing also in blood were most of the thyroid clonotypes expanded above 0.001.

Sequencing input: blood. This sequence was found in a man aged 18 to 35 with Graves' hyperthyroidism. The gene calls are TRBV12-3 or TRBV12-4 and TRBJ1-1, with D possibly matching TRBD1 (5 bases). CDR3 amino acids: CASSLFWGSGLQGAFF. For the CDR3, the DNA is TGTGCCAGCAGTTTATTTTGGGGGTCGGGGTTGCAGGGAGCTTTCTTT.